Listed here are 10 T cell receptor beta chains from one sample, sequenced in a study of T cell repertoires in cytomegalovirus infection. TCRdb reprocessed the reads with MiXCR, giving one entry per CDR3 protein. The sample lists approximately 400,000 distinct CDR3 sequences; 30% to 40% were seen once. The specimen sequenced was PBMCs. Receptors originate from a human donor in good health (CMV status not recorded). Some clones in this sample may be carry-over from other donors' samples.

This clonotype has just one count. Relative to the germline gene, one junction end is altered; a read error may explain this. The chain links TRBV7-3 to TRBJ2-4; D perhaps matches TRBD1 (6 bases). The V gene's germline CDR1 is SGHTA and CDR2 FQGTGA. The CDR3 is 13 amino acids. Here the CDR3 DNA reads TGTGCCACAGGGGTGCTAGACAAAAACATGCAGTACTTC. Protein sequence: CATGVLDKNMQYF. Looking up the rest from reference TRBV7-3 and TRBJ2-4 gives the full variable domain: GAGVSQTPSNKVTEKGKYVELRCDPISGHTALYWYRQSLGQGPEFLIYFQGTGAADDSGLPNDRFFAVRPEGSVSTLKIQRTERGDSAVYLCATGVLDKNMQYFGAGTRLSVL.

The rearrangement joins TRBV18 to TRBJ1-3; D not certain. CDR3 length: 15 residues. The V gene's germline CDR1 is KGHSH and CDR2 LQKENI. V was shortened by 8 bases and J by 5 bases, with 19 bases between the two germline ends. In nucleotides, the CDR3 is TGTGCCAGCACCCCGGGCCCCGCGTTGAGAAACACCATATATTTT. It encodes CASTPGPALRNTIYF.

This chain links TRBV7-8 with TRBJ1-2; possibly TRBD1 for D (5 bases). Trimming pared 4 bases from V and 4 bases from J, leaving 22 bases between. Germline V lookup: CDR1 SGHVS, CDR2 FQNEAQ. The CDR3 has 17 amino acids. In DNA form, the CDR3 reads TGTGCCAGCAGCTCCAACAGAAGAGACAGTAGCAGCTATGGCTACACCTTC. This sequence encodes CASSSNRRDSSSYGYTF.

A few counts support this clonotype. The chain recombines TRBV19 with TRBJ2-5; tentative D call: TRBD1 (5 bases). The CDR3 totals 13 residues. Trimming stripped 4 bases from V and 2 bases from J, with 8 bases between. CDR1 and CDR2 (germline): LNHDA, SQIVND (reference sequence). CDR3 loop: CASSRAGQETQYF. Here the CDR3 DNA reads TGTGCCAGTAGTAGGGCAGGGCAAGAGACCCAGTACTTC.

In this sample, this clonotype turned up many times. The gene calls are TRBV19 and TRBJ1-2; TRBD1 matches at 12 bases. The CDR3 has 16 residues. The V gene's germline CDR1 is LNHDA and CDR2 SQIVND (reference sequence). Trimming removed 6 bases from V and 6 bases from J; junction bases left unmatched: 11. CDR3 residues: CASRIQPGQGAHGYTF. The CDR3 DNA follows: TGTGCCAGTAGGATTCAACCGGGACAGGGGGCGCATGGCTACACCTTC.

This clonotype was counted between two and nine times. The J gene is TRBJ1-5, the V gene TRBV6-1, with TRBD1 matching over 8 bases. CDR1 and CDR2 from the germline V gene are MNHNS and SASEGT. This CDR3 is 15 amino acids long. V was pared by 7 bases and J by 6 bases, with 11 bases of the junction left unmatched. CDR3 region: CASTKTGDRRQPQHF. The CDR3 nucleotides read TGTGCCAGCACCAAAACGGGGGACAGGCGTCAGCCCCAGCATTTT.

Of note for this clonotype: Germline is not matched at one junction end, which may reflect a read error. The V gene is TRBV7-9, the J gene TRBJ1-1; a weak D match, TRBD1 (5 bases). CDR1 and CDR2 from the germline V gene are SEHNR and FQNEAQ (reference sequence). CDR3 size: 13 residues. The CDR3 spells CSSSLAGAFEAFF. Here the CDR3 DNA reads TGTTCCAGCAGCTTAGCCGGGGCCTTCGAAGCTTTCTTT.

In this sample, this clonotype turned up a few times. V is TRBV5-5 and J is TRBJ1-1; 7 bases agree with TRBD1. The junction had 15 bases not matched to a gene; V was cut back by 0 bases and J by 4 bases. The CDR3 loop spans 18 amino acids. Germline CDR1 reads SGHKS; CDR2 reads YYEKEE (reference sequence). Written as DNA, the CDR3 is TGTGCCAGCAGCTTGGAGGGACTCAACAGGGGCGGGAGCACTGAAGCTTTCTTT. Protein sequence: CASSLEGLNRGGSTEAFF.

This sequence joins TRBV6-2 or TRBV6-3 and TRBJ2-7, with D possibly TRBD1 on 5 matching bases. The CDR3 totals 15 residues. V was shortened by 1 base and J by 1 base, with 11 bases between the two germline ends. CDR1 is MNHEY and CDR2 is SVGEGT in the germline V gene. In nucleotides, the CDR3 is TGTGCCAGCAGTTACTGGGCAGGGCCATCCTACGAGCAGTACTTC. The encoded protein is CASSYWAGPSYEQYF.

In the case of this clonotype: It is likely a read error, because the conserved phenylalanine at the end of the CDR3 is missing. The rearrangement uses TRBV20-1 and TRBJ2-5; no clear D gene. This CDR3 comprises 15 residues. Trimming shortened V by 6 bases and J by 4 bases, and 21 bases separated the two germline ends. Germline V gene sequence: CDR1 DFQATT, CDR2 SNEGSKA (reference sequence). This chain's CDR3 is CSAPYRPLQRETQYS. The CDR3 region has the DNA TGCAGTGCGCCATACCGGCCGTTGCAACGAGAGACCCAGTACTCC.